This TCR beta chain appears in the sequencing data of a study of response to subunit inactivated influenza vaccine. Study findings and constraints: It was the authors' suggestion that each seasonal influenza vaccination recruits few new T cells.

TCRdb re-called the RT-PCR reads with MiXCR, one entry per CDR3 protein. The repertoire holds approximately 520,000 distinct CDR3 sequences, with about 15% as singletons. Germline V gene data show CDR1 as GTSNPN and CDR2 as SVGIG (reference sequence). The CDR3 length is 14 residues. The ends lost 7 bases at V and 5 bases at J; junction bases unmatched: 12. Regarding this clonotype: The target antigen is unknown.

This sequence joins TRBV30 and TRBJ2-5, with 8 bases lining up with TRBD1. This material consisted of CD4+ T cells sorted from PBMCs, taken roughly 24 months after vaccination. The sequence derives from a man aged 50-75 years who received an inactivated influenza vaccine. CDR3 sequence: CALDRAGIFETQYF. CDR3 DNA sequence: TGTGCCTTGGACAGGGCGGGGATTTTTGAGACCCAGTACTTC. The whole variable domain, remainder taken from reference TRBV30 and TRBJ2-5, is SQTIHQWPATLVQPVGSPLSLECTVEGTSNPNLYWYRQAAGRGLQLLFYSVGIGQISSEVPQNLSASRPQDRQFILSSKKLLLSDSGFYLCALDRAGIFETQYFGPGTRLLVL.